This T cell receptor (beta chain) is from a study of T-cell memory formation after mild COVID-19. Germline assignment: CDR1 LGHNA and CDR2 YNFKEQ. The V gene end was trimmed by 2 bases and the J gene end by 2 bases; junction bases not matched to a gene: 11. CDR3 length: 17 residues. This clonotype was picked up a small number of times. Antigen unknown. Libraries for TCRalpha and TCRbeta carried sample barcodes and unique molecular identifiers via 5'RACE. One entry per CDR3 protein, called by TCRdb with MiXCR from the 5' RACE reads. Among over 150,000 distinct CDR3 sequences listed, 13% were seen once. Study-level findings and limits: Among clones peaking at day 37 in the second wave, SARS-CoV-2 specificity remained unconfirmed.

The sequenced sample was PBMCs or a T cell subset sorted from them (not recorded which). This clonotype was sampled from a man between 18 and 35 years old who had mild COVID-19 (a few samples of this study predate the infection). Cell type and time point are not known. The chain links TRBV4-2 to TRBJ1-1, with 7 bases lining up with TRBD1. The CDR3 protein is CASSQFQTGYTNTEAFF. CDR3 coding DNA: TGTGCCAGCAGCCAATTCCAGACAGGGTATACCAACACTGAAGCTTTCTTT.